This T cell receptor (beta chain) was recovered during a study of blood T cell repertoires in COVID-19. Study context: Researchers got acute and convalescent COVID-19 samples from the United States, Italy and Spain. T cells, B-cell-depleted T cells, or PBMCs provided the cDNA or gDNA that served as material.

Original processing notes: Estimation of nucleated cell counts relied on the amplification of reference gene primers. Some clones are missing from TCRdb's copy, which holds only in-frame ones; the method was immunoSEQ multiplex PCR. That table furnishes V, J and clone size, whereas the DNA furnished D and trimming. The repertoire holds about 70,000 clones, with 75% to 90% as singletons. Germline V gene lookup returns CDR1 PRHDT and CDR2 FYEKMQ (reference sequence). V lost 2 bases to trimming and J lost 6 bases; unmatched junction nucleotides: 10. CDR3 length: 16 amino acids. Specimen: peripheral blood. The receptor was isolated from a man older than 75 with acute or convalescent COVID-19. The chain combines TRBV13 with TRBJ2-1, with 7 bases that match TRBD2. The CDR3 DNA is TGTGCCAGCAGCTTAATAAGGACGGGAGGCCCCAATGAGCAGTTCTTC. Its translation: CASSLIRTGGPNEQFF.